This TCR beta chain was retrieved from a study of blood T cells in healthy people across ages. Looked up from germline, CDR1 is DFQATT and CDR2 is SNEGSKA (reference sequence). The CDR3 covers 16 residues. The V end lost 1 base, the J end lost 2 bases, and 12 bases lay between the germline ends. Combining a sample-barcoded 5' primer with a J-beta primer mix, a second PCR ran for 7 to 11 cycles. A single record per CDR3 protein comes from TCRdb applying MiXCR to the 5' RACE reads. The table records around 1,900,000 distinct CDR3 sequences, around 42% of them present only once. The V gene is TRBV20-1, the J gene TRBJ1-6; D is perhaps TRBD1 (6 bases). This clonotype was sampled from a human donor in good health. Source material: blood. For the CDR3, the DNA is TGCAGTGCTAGAGCCCCGGGGGCGGCCTATAATTCACCCCTCCACTTT. Its translation: CSARAPGAAYNSPLHF.